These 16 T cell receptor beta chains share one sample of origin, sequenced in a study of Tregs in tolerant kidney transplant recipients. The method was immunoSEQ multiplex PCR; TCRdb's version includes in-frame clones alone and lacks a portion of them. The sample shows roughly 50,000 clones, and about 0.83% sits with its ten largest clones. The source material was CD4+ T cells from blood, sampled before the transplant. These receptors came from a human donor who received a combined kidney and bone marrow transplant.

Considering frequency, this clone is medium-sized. Here the CDR3 reads CAISGTSDETQYF. The CDR3 bases that were read are TGTGCCATCAGTGGCACTAGCGACGAGACG. The chain has TRBV10-3 and TRBJ2-3; 7 nucleotides match TRBD2. The read finishes 3 residues shy of the CDR3 end, and the germline J gene is used to complete it. The CDR3 has 13 amino acids. The V gene's germline CDR1 is ENHRY and CDR2 SYGVKD.

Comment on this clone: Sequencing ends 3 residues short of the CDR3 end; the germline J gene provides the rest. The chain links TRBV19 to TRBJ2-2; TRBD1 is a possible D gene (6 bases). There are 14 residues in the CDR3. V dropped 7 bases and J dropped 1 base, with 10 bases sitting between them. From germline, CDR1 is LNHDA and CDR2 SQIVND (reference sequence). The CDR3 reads CASNTGQNTGELFF. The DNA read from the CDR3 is TGTGCCAGTAACACGGGACAGAACACCGGGGAG.

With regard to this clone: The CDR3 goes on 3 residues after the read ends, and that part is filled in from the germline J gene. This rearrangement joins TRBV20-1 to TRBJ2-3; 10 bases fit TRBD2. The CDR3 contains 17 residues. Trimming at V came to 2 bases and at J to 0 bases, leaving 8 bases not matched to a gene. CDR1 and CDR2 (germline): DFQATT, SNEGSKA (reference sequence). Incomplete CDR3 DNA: TGCAGTGCTAGACTGACTAGCGGGCGGAGTAGCACAGATACG. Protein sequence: CSARLTSGRSSTDT. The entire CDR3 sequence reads CSARLTSGRSSTDTQYF.

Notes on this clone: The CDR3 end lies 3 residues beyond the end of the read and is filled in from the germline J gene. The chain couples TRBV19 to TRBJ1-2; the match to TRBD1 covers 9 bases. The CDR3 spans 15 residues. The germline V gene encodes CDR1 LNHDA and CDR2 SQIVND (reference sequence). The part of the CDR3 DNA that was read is TGTGCCAGTAGTGGCCGGGACAGGGTGTATCAAAGC. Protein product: CASSGRDRVYQS. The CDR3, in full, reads CASSGRDRVYQSYTF.

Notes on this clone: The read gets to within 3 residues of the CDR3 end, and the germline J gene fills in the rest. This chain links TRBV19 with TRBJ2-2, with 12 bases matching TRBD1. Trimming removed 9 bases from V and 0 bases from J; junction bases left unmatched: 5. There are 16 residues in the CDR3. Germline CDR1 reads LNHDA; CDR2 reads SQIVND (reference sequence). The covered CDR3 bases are TGTGCCAGCAACCGGGACAGGGGGCCGAACACCGGGGAG. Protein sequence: CASNRDRGPNTGE. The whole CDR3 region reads CASNRDRGPNTGELFF.

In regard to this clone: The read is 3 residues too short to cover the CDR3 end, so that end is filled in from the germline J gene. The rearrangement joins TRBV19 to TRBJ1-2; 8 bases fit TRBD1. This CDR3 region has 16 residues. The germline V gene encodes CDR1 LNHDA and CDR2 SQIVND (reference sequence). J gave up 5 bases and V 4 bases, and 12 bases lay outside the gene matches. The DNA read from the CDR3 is TGTGCCAGTAGTAGCCTAGACAGGGGAGGCTGGTATGGC. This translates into CASSSLDRGGWYG. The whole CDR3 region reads CASSSLDRGGWYGYTF.

CDR3 in amino acids: CASSLVPGYRQGDTQYF. The CDR3 DNA, read in part, is TGTGCCAGCAGCTTAGTACCGGGTTATCGGCAGGGAGATACG. This chain links TRBV13 with TRBJ2-3, with D possibly TRBD1 on 5 matching bases. The CDR3 is cut off 3 residues early in the read; its end comes from the germline J gene. V dropped 1 base and J dropped 5 bases, with 19 bases sitting between them. The CDR3 covers 17 residues. The germline gives CDR1 PRHDT, CDR2 FYEKMQ (reference sequence).

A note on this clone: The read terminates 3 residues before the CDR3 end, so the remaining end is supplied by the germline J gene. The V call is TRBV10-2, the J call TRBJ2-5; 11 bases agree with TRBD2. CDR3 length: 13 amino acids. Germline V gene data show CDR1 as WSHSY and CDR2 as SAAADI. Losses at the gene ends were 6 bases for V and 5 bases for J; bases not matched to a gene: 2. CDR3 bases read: TGCGCCAGCAGACTAGCGGGAGCTGAGACC. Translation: CASRLAGAET. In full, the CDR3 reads CASRLAGAETQYF.

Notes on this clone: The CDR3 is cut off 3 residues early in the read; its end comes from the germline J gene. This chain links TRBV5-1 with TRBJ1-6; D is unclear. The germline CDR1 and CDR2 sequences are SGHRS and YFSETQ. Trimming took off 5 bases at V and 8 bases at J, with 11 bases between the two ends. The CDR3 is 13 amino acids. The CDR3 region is CASSSGWDSPLHF. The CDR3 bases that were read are TGCGCCAGCAGTTCGGGGTGGGATTCACCC.

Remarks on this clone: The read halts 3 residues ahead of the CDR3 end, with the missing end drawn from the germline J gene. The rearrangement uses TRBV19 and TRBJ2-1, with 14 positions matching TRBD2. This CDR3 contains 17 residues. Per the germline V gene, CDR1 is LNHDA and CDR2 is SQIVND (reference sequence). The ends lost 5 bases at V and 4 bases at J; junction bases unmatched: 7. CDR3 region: CASSGTSGSLGYNEQFF. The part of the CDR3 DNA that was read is TGTGCCAGTAGTGGGACTAGCGGGAGCCTCGGATACAATGAG.

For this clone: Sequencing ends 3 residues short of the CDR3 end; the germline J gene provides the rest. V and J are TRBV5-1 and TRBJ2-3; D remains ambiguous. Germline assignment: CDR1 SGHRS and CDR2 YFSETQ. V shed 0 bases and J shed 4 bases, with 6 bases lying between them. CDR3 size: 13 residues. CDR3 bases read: TGCGCCAGCAGCTTGGTTCTTCCAGATACG. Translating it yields CASSLVLPDT. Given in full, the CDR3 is CASSLVLPDTQYF.

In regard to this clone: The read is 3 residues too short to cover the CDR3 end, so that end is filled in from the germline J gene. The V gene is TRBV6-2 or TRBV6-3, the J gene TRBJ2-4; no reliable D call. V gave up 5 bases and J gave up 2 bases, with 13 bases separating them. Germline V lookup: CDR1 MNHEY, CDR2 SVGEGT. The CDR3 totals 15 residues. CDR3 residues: CASSHGLGTKNIQYF. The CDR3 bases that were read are TGTGCCAGCAGTCATGGGCTCGGTACCAAAAACATT.

The CDR3 region is CASVASGGYNEQFF. The CDR3 DNA, read in part, is TGTGCCAGCGTCGCCAGCGGAGGCTACAATGAG. This rearrangement joins TRBV6-2 or TRBV6-3 to TRBJ2-1; D may be TRBD2 (5 bases). The read falls 3 residues short of the CDR3 end, and the missing part is taken from the germline J gene. Germline CDR1 and CDR2: MNHEY and SVGEGT. V was trimmed by 8 bases and J by 3 bases, leaving 14 bases between them. The CDR3 length is 14 residues.

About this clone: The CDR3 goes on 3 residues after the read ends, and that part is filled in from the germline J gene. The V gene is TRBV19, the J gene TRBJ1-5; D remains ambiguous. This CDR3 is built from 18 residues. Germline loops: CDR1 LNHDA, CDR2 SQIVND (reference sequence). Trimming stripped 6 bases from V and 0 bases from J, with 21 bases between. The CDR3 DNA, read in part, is TGTGCCAGTAGGGAGAGGGCCGCCCTCCTCTATAGCAATCAGCCC. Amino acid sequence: CASRERAALLYSNQP. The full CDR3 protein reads CASRERAALLYSNQPQHF. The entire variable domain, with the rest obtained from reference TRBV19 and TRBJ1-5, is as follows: DGGITQSPKYLFRKEGQNVTLSCEQNLNHDAMYWYRQDPGQGLRLIYYSQIVNDFQKGDIAEGYSVSREKKESFPLTVTSAQKNPTAFYLCASRERAALLYSNQPQHFGDGTRLSIL.

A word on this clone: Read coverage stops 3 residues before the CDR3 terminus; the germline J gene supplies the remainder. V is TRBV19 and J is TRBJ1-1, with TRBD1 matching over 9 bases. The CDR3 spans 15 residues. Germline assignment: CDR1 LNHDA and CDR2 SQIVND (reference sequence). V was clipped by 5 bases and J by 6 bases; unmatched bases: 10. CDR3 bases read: TGTGCCAGTAGTTTGGAAACAGGGGGCAGGGCTGAA. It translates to CASSLETGGRAE. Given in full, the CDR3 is CASSLETGGRAEAFF.

The sequenced CDR3 bases are TGTGCCAGCAGTTCAACAATCAACATT. Translated, it gives CASSSTINI. The CDR3 as a whole reads CASSSTINIQYF. V gene TRBV6-2 or TRBV6-3 combines with J gene TRBJ2-4; the D is unclear. The CDR3 end is not reached by the read, which stops 3 residues before it; the germline J gene fills it in. The V gene lost 4 bases and the J gene lost 7 bases, with 8 bases spanning the gap. The CDR3 is 12 residues long. CDR1 is MNHEY and CDR2 is SVGEGT in the germline V gene.